This T cell receptor beta chain appears in the sequencing data of a study of blood T cell repertoires in COVID-19. On the study more broadly: The study drew acute and convalescent COVID-19 samples from the United States, Italy and Spain. Sources were T cells, B-cell-depleted T cells, or PBMCs; the material itself was cDNA or gDNA.

Per the original data handling: Reference gene primer amplification yielded estimated nucleated cell counts. Libraries were prepared by immunoSEQ multiplex PCR; TCRdb keeps only in-frame clonotypes and omits some of them. The V and J calls and clone size come from that table; D and trimming were worked out from the DNA. Here the sample spans around 150,000 clones, 60% to 80% being singletons. Trimming pared 7 bases from V and 4 bases from J, leaving 17 bases between. CDR3 length equals 14 residues. Germline V CDR1 and CDR2: LGHNT, FRNRAP. This clone was observed a handful of times. The sequence was obtained from a man aged 55 to 70 who had recovered from COVID-19. V is TRBV12-5 and J is TRBJ2-7; possible D gene TRBD2, 5 bases. Sequencing input: peripheral blood. The CDR3: CASVGVALGYEQYF. DNA of the CDR3: TGTGCTAGTGTCGGGGTGGCTTTAGGGTACGAGCAGTACTTC.